This T cell receptor (beta chain) was captured in a study of early T cells in non-severe SARS-CoV-2 infection. TCRdb reprocessed the 5' RACE reads via MiXCR and lists one record per CDR3 protein. The sample lists about 52,000 distinct CDR3 sequences, 9.5% to 11% occurring once. V dropped 8 bases and J dropped 6 bases, with 13 bases sitting between them. This CDR3 contains 13 residues. Germline V gene data show CDR1 as MNHEY and CDR2 as SVGAGI. This clonotype originated in an adult who was a healthcare worker with PCR-confirmed SARS-CoV-2 infection or an uninfected control (not recorded which). The V call is TRBV6-5, the J call TRBJ2-2; the D is unclear. Sequencing was performed on whole blood. As DNA, the CDR3 is TGTGCCAGCTCCCCAACTTGGGCCGGGGAGCTGTTTTTT. Translating it yields CASSPTWAGELFF.